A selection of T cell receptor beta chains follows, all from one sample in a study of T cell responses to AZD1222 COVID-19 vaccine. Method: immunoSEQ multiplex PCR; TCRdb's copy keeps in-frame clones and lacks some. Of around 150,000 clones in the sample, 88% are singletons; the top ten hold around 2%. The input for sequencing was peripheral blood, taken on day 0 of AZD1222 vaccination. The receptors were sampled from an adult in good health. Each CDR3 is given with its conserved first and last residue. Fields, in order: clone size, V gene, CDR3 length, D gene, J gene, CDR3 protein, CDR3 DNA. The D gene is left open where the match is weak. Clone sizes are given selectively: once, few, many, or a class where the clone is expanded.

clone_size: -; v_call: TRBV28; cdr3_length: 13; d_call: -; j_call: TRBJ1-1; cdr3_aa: CAMKGGWNTEAFF; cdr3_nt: TGTGCCATGAAAGGGGGTTGGAACACTGAAGCTTTCTTT
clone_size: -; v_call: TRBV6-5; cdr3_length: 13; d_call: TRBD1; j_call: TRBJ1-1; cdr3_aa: CASSSRGRPEAFF; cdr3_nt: TGTGCCAGCAGTTCGAGGGGGCGACCAGAAGCTTTCTTT
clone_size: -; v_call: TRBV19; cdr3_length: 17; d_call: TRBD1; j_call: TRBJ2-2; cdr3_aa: CASSPADRAFNTGELFF; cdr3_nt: TGTGCCAGTTCCCCCGCCGACAGGGCCTTTAACACCGGGGAGCTGTTTTTT
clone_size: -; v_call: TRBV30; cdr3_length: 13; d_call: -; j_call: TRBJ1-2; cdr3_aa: CAWSTTDYYGYTF; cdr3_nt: TGTGCCTGGAGTACGACAGACTACTATGGCTACACCTTC
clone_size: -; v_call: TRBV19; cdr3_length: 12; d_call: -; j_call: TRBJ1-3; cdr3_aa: CASRSGGNTIYF; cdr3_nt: TGTGCCAGTAGATCGGGTGGAAACACCATATATTTT
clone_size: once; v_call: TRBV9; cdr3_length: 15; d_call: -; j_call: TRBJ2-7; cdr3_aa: CASSVEEGGSYEQYF; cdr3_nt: TGTGCCAGCAGCGTAGAGGAGGGCGGCTCCTACGAGCAGTACTTC
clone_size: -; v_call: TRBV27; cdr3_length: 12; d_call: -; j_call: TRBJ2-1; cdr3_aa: CASSFGGGARFF; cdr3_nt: -
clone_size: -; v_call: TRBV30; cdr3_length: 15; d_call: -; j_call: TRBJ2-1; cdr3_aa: CAWKTLRDLSNEQFF; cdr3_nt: TGTGCCTGGAAAACCCTCCGGGACCTCAGCAATGAGCAGTTCTTC
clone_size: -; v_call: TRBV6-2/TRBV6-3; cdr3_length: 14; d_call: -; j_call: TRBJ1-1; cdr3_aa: CASSGGRTNTEAFF; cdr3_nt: TGTGCCAGCAGCGGGGGACGGACGAACACTGAAGCTTTCTTT
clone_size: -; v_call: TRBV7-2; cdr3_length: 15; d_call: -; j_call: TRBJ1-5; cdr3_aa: CASRGAGGAHQPQHF; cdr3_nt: TGTGCCAGCAGGGGGGCGGGAGGGGCTCATCAGCCCCAGCATTTT
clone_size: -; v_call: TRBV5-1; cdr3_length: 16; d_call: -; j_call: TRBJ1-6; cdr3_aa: CASSLAAPGADSPLHF; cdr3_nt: TGCGCCAGCAGCTTGGCCGCTCCGGGGGCAGACTCACCCCTCCACTTT
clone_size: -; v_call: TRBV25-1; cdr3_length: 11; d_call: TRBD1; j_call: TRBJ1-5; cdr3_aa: CARDRVQPQHF; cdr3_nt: TGTGCCAGGGACAGGGTTCAGCCCCAGCATTTT
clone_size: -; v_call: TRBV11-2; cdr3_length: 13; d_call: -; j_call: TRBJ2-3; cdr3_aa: CASSSTGSDTQYF; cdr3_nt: TGTGCCAGCAGCTCCACAGGGTCAGATACGCAGTATTTT
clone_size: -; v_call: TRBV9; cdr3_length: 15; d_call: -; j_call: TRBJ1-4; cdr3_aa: CASSGHWGGNEKLFF; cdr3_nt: TGTGCCAGCAGCGGGCATTGGGGGGGTAATGAAAAACTGTTTTTT
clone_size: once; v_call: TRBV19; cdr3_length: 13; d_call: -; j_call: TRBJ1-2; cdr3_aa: CASRGLTNYGYTF; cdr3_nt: TGTGCCAGTAGGGGCTTAACTAACTATGGCTACACCTTC
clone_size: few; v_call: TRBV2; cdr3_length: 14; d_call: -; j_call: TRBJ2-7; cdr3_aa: CASNGWTLTYEQYF; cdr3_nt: TGTGCCAGCAACGGGTGGACGCTCACCTACGAGCAGTACTTC
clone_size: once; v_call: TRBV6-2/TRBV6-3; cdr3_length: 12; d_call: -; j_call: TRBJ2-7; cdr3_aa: CASSYGTREQYF; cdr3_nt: TGTGCCAGCAGTTATGGGACGAGGGAGCAGTACTTC
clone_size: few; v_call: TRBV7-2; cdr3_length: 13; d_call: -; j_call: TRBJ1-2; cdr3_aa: CASSLGTEKGYTF; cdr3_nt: TGTGCCAGCAGCTTAGGGACAGAAAAAGGCTACACCTTC
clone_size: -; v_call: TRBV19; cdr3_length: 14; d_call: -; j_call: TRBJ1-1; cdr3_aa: CASSIGRGYTEAFF; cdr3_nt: TGTGCCAGTAGTATAGGCCGGGGGTACACTGAAGCTTTCTTT
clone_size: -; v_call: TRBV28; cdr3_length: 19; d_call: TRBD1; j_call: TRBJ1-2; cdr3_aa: CASSLILSPGTGLLPGYTF; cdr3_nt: TGTGCCAGCAGTTTGATTCTGTCCCCCGGGACAGGGTTACTTCCCGGCTACACCTTC
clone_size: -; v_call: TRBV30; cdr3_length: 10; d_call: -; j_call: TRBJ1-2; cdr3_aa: CAWRQGDIFF; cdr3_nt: TGTGCCTGGAGGCAGGGTGACATCTTCTTC
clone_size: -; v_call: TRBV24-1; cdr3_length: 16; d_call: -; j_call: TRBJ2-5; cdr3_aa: CATPWLGRKDLETQYF; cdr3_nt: TGTGCCACCCCTTGGCTCGGGAGAAAGGATTTAGAGACCCAGTACTTC
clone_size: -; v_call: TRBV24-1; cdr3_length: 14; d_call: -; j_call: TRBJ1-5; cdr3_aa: CATSDLEGNQPQHF; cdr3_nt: TGTGCCACCAGTGATTTAGAGGGCAATCAGCCCCAGCATTTT
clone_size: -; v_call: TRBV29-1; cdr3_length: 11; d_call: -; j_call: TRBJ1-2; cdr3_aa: CSVLLRGGYTF; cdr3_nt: TGCAGCGTTTTGCTCCGCGGGGGCTACACCTTC
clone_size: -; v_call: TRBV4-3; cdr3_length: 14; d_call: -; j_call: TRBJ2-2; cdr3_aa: CASSRTANTGELFF; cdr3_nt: TGCGCCAGCAGCCGGACAGCGAACACCGGGGAGCTGTTTTTT
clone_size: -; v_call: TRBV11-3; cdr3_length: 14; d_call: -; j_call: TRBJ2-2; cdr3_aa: CASSFAANTGELFF; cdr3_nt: TGTGCCAGCAGCTTCGCGGCGAACACCGGGGAGCTGTTTTTT
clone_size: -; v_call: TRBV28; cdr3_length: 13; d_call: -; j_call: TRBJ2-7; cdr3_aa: CASSLIRESGEYF; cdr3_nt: TGTGCCAGCAGTTTAATTAGAGAATCCGGGGAGTACTTC
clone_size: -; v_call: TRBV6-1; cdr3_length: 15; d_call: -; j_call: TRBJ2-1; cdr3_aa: CASSESRASYNEQFF; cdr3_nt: TGTGCCAGCAGTGAATCGCGGGCGAGTTACAATGAGCAGTTCTTC
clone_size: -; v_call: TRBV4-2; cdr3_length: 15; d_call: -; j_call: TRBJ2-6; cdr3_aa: CASSQAEPGANVLTF; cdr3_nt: TGTGCCAGCAGCCAAGCGGAGCCCGGGGCCAACGTCCTGACTTTC
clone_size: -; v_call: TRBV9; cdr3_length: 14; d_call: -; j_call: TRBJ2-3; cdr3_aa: CASSVGLGSDTQYF; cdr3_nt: TGTGCCAGCAGCGTAGGGTTGGGGTCAGATACGCAGTATTTT
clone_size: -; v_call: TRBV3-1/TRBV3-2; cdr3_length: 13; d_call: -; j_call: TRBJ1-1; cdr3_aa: CASSQNSLTEAFF; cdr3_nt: TGTGCCAGCAGCCAGAATAGTTTGACTGAAGCTTTCTTT
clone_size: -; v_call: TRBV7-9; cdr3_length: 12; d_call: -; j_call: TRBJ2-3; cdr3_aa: CASSWGADTQYF; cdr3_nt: TGTGCCAGCAGTTGGGGGGCAGATACGCAGTATTTT
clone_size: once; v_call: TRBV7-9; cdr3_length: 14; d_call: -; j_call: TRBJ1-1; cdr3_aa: CASSLAGENTEAFF; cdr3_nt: TGTGCCAGCAGCTTAGCGGGGGAGAACACTGAAGCTTTCTTT
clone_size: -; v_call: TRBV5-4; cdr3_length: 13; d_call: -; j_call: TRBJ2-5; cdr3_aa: CASSLVLQETQYF; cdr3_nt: TGTGCCAGCAGCTTGGTACTTCAAGAGACCCAGTACTTC
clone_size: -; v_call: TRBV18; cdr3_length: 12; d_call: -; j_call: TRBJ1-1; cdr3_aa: CASSQQDTEAFF; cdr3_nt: TGTGCCAGCTCACAACAGGACACTGAAGCTTTCTTT
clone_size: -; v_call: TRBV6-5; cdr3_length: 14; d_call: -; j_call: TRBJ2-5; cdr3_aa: CASSYVPGQETQYF; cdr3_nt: TGTGCCAGCAGTTATGTACCAGGCCAAGAGACCCAGTACTTC
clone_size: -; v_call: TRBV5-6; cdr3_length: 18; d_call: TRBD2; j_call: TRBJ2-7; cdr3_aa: CASSGGTSGKDPSYEQYF; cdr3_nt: TGTGCCAGCAGCGGGGGGACTAGCGGGAAAGATCCCTCCTACGAGCAGTACTTC
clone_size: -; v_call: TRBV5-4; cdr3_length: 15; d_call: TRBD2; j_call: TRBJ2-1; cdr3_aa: CASSLRLAGDNEQFF; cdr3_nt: TGTGCCAGCAGCTTGAGGCTAGCGGGTGACAATGAGCAGTTCTTC
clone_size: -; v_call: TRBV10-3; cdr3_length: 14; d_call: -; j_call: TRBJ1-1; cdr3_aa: CAIKGDSMNTEAFF; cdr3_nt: TGTGCCATCAAAGGGGACTCTATGAACACTGAAGCTTTCTTT
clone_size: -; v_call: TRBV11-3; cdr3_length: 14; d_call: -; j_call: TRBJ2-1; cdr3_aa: CASSPRESRNEQFF; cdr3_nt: TGTGCCAGCAGCCCCCGGGAGTCCCGCAATGAGCAGTTCTTC
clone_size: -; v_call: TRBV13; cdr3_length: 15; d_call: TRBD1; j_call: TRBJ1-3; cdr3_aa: CASSSTGQGHNTIYF; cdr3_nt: TGTGCCAGCAGCTCAACCGGACAGGGTCACAACACCATATATTTT
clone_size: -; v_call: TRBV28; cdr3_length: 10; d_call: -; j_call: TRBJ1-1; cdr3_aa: CASSHTEAFF; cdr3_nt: TGTGCCAGCAGTCACACTGAAGCTTTCTTT
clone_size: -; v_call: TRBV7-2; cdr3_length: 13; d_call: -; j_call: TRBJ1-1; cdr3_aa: CASRQTFGTEAFF; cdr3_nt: TGTGCCAGCAGGCAGACATTCGGCACTGAAGCTTTCTTT
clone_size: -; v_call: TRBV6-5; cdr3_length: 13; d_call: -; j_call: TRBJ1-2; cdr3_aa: CASSPIPFRGYTF; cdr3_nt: TGTGCCAGCAGTCCCATCCCCTTCAGGGGCTACACCTTC
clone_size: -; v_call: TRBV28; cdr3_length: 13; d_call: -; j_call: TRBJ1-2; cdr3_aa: CASSLGGWDGYTF; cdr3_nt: TGTGCCAGCAGTTTAGGGGGCTGGGATGGCTACACCTTC
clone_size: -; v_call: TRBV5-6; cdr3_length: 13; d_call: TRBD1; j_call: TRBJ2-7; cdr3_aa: CASSLGQGDEQYF; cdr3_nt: TGTGCCAGCAGCTTGGGACAGGGGGACGAGCAGTACTTC
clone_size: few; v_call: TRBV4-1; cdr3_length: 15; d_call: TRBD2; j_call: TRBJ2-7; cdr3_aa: CASSQGLAGGYEQYF; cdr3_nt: TGCGCCAGCAGCCAAGGGCTAGCGGGAGGCTACGAGCAGTACTTC
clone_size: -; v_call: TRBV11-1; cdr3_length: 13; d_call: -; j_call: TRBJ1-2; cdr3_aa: CASSLEIGNGYTF; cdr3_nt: TGTGCCAGCAGCTTAGAAATTGGGAATGGCTACACCTTC
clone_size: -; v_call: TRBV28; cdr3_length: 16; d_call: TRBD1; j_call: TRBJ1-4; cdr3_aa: CASSLTRQGRNEKLFF; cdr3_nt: TGTGCCAGCAGTCTCACCCGACAGGGGAGGAATGAAAAACTGTTTTTT
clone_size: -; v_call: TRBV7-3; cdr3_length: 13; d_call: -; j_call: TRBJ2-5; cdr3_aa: CASSLKAQETQYF; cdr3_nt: TGTGCCAGCAGCTTAAAGGCTCAAGAGACCCAGTACTTC
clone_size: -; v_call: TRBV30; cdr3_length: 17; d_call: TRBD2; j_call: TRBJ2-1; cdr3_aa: CAWSVPFSVAGGYEQFF; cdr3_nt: TGTGCCTGGAGTGTACCCTTCTCGGTAGCGGGAGGGTATGAGCAGTTCTTC
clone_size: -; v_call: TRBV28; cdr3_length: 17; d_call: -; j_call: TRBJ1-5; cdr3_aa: CASSPYPQGYSNQPQHF; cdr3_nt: TGTGCCAGCAGTCCGTATCCACAGGGCTATAGCAATCAGCCCCAGCATTTT
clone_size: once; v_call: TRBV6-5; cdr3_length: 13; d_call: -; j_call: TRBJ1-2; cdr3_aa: CASSDSVNYGYTF; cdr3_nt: TGTGCCAGCAGTGACTCAGTGAACTATGGCTACACCTTC
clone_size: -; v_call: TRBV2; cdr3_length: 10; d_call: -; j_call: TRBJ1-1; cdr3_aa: CAASSSEAFF; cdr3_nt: TGTGCCGCAAGTAGTTCTGAAGCTTTCTTT
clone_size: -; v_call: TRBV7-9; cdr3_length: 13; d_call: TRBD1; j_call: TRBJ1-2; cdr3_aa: CASSLQGASGYTF; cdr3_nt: TGTGCCAGCAGTTTACAGGGGGCGTCTGGCTACACCTTC